A selection of T cell receptor beta chains follows, all from one sample in a study of cytomegalovirus exposure and HLA in healthy donors. Repertoires were generated with immunoSEQ multiplex PCR, while TCRdb's copy carries only in-frame clones and drops some. This sample carries around 97,000 clones, with about 3.5% going to the ten biggest clones. The material sequenced was PBMCs. These receptors were taken from a man aged 40-49 years in good health and CMV-seronegative. Each CDR3 is given with its conserved first and last residue. A D gene is named only where the DNA matches it firmly. Size values are once, few and many counts, or a class for expanded clones, and some rows have none.

v_gene: TRBV29-1
abundance: NA
d_gene: NA
j_gene: TRBJ2-7
CDR3aa: CSLGGGSSYEQYF
CDR3nt: TGCAGCCTGGGGGGCGGGAGCAGCTACGAGCAGTACTTC

v_gene: TRBV29-1
abundance: NA
d_gene: TRBD1
j_gene: TRBJ2-5
CDR3aa: CSANLAGGRETQYF
CDR3nt: TGCAGCGCCAACCTGGCAGGGGGCCGCGAGACCCAGTACTTC

v_gene: TRBV4-3
abundance: NA
d_gene: NA
j_gene: TRBJ2-3
CDR3aa: CASSQGQTDTQYF
CDR3nt: TGCGCCAGCAGCCAAGGACAGACAGATACGCAGTATTTT

v_gene: TRBV9
abundance: NA
d_gene: TRBD2
j_gene: TRBJ2-7
CDR3aa: CASSSTSGGDYEQYF
CDR3nt: TGTGCCAGCAGCTCAACTAGCGGGGGGGACTACGAGCAGTACTTC

v_gene: TRBV7-2
abundance: hyperexpanded
d_gene: NA
j_gene: TRBJ2-7
CDR3aa: CASSLSSQTYEQYF
CDR3nt: TGTGCCAGCAGCTTATCCAGTCAGACCTACGAGCAGTACTTC

v_gene: TRBV11-2
abundance: NA
d_gene: NA
j_gene: TRBJ2-7
CDR3aa: CASSLGQRRKSSYEQYF
CDR3nt: TGTGCCAGCAGCTTAGGGCAGCGGAGGAAAAGCTCCTACGAGCAGTACTTC

v_gene: TRBV5-6
abundance: NA
d_gene: TRBD2
j_gene: TRBJ2-7
CDR3aa: CASRTGLAGAGHEQYF
CDR3nt: TGTGCCAGCAGAACGGGACTAGCGGGAGCCGGCCACGAGCAGTACTTC

v_gene: TRBV4-2
abundance: NA
d_gene: NA
j_gene: TRBJ2-3
CDR3aa: CASSGVGGPEDTQYF
CDR3nt: TGTGCCAGCAGCGGGGTTGGCGGGCCAGAAGATACGCAGTATTTT

v_gene: TRBV29-1
abundance: NA
d_gene: TRBD2
j_gene: TRBJ2-7
CDR3aa: CSVGGDLDEQYF
CDR3nt: TGCAGCGTGGGGGGGGATCTGGACGAGCAGTACTTC

v_gene: TRBV7-9
abundance: NA
d_gene: NA
j_gene: TRBJ1-1
CDR3aa: CASSLQGLNTEAFF
CDR3nt: TGTGCCAGCAGCTTACAGGGATTGAACACTGAAGCTTTCTTT

v_gene: TRBV7-8
abundance: NA
d_gene: NA
j_gene: TRBJ1-4
CDR3aa: CASRPRATNEKLFF
CDR3nt: TGTGCCAGCAGACCCAGGGCAACTAATGAAAAACTGTTTTTT

v_gene: TRBV7-9
abundance: NA
d_gene: NA
j_gene: TRBJ1-1
CDR3aa: CASSLQENTEAFF
CDR3nt: TGTGCCAGCAGTTTGCAGGAAAACACTGAAGCTTTCTTT

v_gene: TRBV7-2
abundance: NA
d_gene: NA
j_gene: TRBJ2-2
CDR3aa: CASTMTQGAVGELFF
CDR3nt: TGTGCCAGCACCATGACGCAGGGCGCCGTCGGGGAGCTGTTTTTT

v_gene: TRBV29-1
abundance: NA
d_gene: TRBD1
j_gene: TRBJ2-7
CDR3aa: CSVGPGQGGEQYF
CDR3nt: TGCAGCGTGGGGCCGGGACAGGGGGGCGAGCAGTACTTC

v_gene: TRBV7-2
abundance: NA
d_gene: NA
j_gene: TRBJ1-1
CDR3aa: CASSGQRNTEAFF
CDR3nt: TGTGCCAGCAGCGGACAGAGGAACACTGAAGCTTTCTTT

v_gene: TRBV6-1
abundance: NA
d_gene: NA
j_gene: TRBJ2-1
CDR3aa: CASSDWGPGEQFF
CDR3nt: TGTGCCAGCAGTGATTGGGGGCCCGGTGAGCAGTTCTTC

v_gene: TRBV7-2
abundance: NA
d_gene: TRBD1
j_gene: TRBJ1-5
CDR3aa: CASSKDRDPNQPQHF
CDR3nt: TGTGCCAGCAGCAAAGACAGGGACCCCAATCAGCCCCAGCATTTT

v_gene: TRBV5-8
abundance: NA
d_gene: NA
j_gene: TRBJ1-2
CDR3aa: CASSFGGSVYGYTF
CDR3nt: TGTGCCAGCAGCTTCGGCGGCAGTGTCTATGGCTACACCTTC

v_gene: TRBV19
abundance: NA
d_gene: NA
j_gene: TRBJ1-5
CDR3aa: CASSDTGISNQPQHF
CDR3nt: TGTGCCAGTAGTGATACAGGCATTAGCAATCAGCCCCAGCATTTT

v_gene: TRBV7-2
abundance: NA
d_gene: NA
j_gene: TRBJ1-2
CDR3aa: CASSFDQGANYGYTF
CDR3nt: TGTGCCAGCAGCTTCGATCAAGGAGCTAACTATGGCTACACCTTC

v_gene: TRBV15
abundance: NA
d_gene: NA
j_gene: TRBJ2-3
CDR3aa: CATSSGTPDTQYF
CDR3nt: TGTGCCACCAGCAGCGGGACTCCAGATACGCAGTATTTT

v_gene: TRBV27
abundance: NA
d_gene: NA
j_gene: TRBJ2-2
CDR3aa: CAAQSRNTGELFF
CDR3nt: TGTGCCGCACAGTCGAGGAACACCGGGGAGCTGTTTTTT

v_gene: TRBV25-1
abundance: NA
d_gene: NA
j_gene: TRBJ1-1
CDR3aa: CASTIGRTAMNTEAFF
CDR3nt: TGTGCCAGCACAATCGGCCGGACAGCCATGAACACTGAAGCTTTCTTT

v_gene: TRBV10-3
abundance: NA
d_gene: TRBD1
j_gene: TRBJ1-4
CDR3aa: CATRDRDATNEKLFF
CDR3nt: TGTGCCACCAGGGACAGGGACGCAACTAATGAAAAACTGTTTTTT

v_gene: TRBV5-4
abundance: NA
d_gene: NA
j_gene: TRBJ2-5
CDR3aa: CASSPRRGGGILQETQYF
CDR3nt: TGTGCCAGCAGCCCCCGGAGGGGGGGCGGAATCCTTCAAGAGACCCAGTACTTC

v_gene: TRBV5-1
abundance: NA
d_gene: NA
j_gene: TRBJ1-3
CDR3aa: CASSSEEGSGNTIYF
CDR3nt: TGCGCCAGCAGCTCCGAAGAGGGCTCTGGAAACACCATATATTTT

v_gene: TRBV5-1
abundance: NA
d_gene: TRBD1
j_gene: TRBJ2-3
CDR3aa: CASSLQGASTDTQYF
CDR3nt: TGCGCCAGCAGCTTACAGGGGGCATCCACAGATACGCAGTATTTT

v_gene: TRBV30
abundance: NA
d_gene: NA
j_gene: TRBJ2-3
CDR3aa: CAWGDSGGTQYF
CDR3nt: TGTGCCTGGGGTGACAGTGGTGGTACGCAGTATTTT

v_gene: TRBV19
abundance: NA
d_gene: TRBD1
j_gene: TRBJ2-7
CDR3aa: CASSRGQNEQYF
CDR3nt: TGTGCCAGTAGTCGGGGACAGAACGAGCAGTACTTC

v_gene: TRBV18
abundance: NA
d_gene: NA
j_gene: TRBJ2-2
CDR3aa: CASSPPSVPLLTGELFF
CDR3nt: TGTGCCAGCTCACCACCTAGCGTCCCGCTCTTGACCGGGGAGCTGTTTTTT

v_gene: TRBV2
abundance: NA
d_gene: NA
j_gene: TRBJ2-7
CDR3aa: CASNPTAGGAPYEQYF
CDR3nt: TGTGCCAGCAACCCGACAGCTGGGGGGGCCCCCTACGAGCAGTACTTC

v_gene: TRBV4-1
abundance: NA
d_gene: TRBD1
j_gene: TRBJ1-2
CDR3aa: CASSQGQGSWGGYTF
CDR3nt: TGCGCCAGCAGCCAGGGACAGGGATCATGGGGAGGCTACACCTTC

v_gene: TRBV9
abundance: NA
d_gene: TRBD2
j_gene: TRBJ2-7
CDR3aa: CASSVDPSSGGRYEQYF
CDR3nt: TGTGCCAGCAGCGTAGACCCATCTAGCGGGGGGCGCTACGAGCAGTACTTC

v_gene: TRBV18
abundance: NA
d_gene: NA
j_gene: TRBJ2-7
CDR3aa: CASSLSESYEQYF
CDR3nt: TGTGCCAGCTCACTGAGCGAGTCCTACGAGCAGTACTTC

v_gene: TRBV5-1
abundance: NA
d_gene: TRBD1
j_gene: TRBJ1-1
CDR3aa: CASSLSQTGGTEAFF
CDR3nt: TGCGCCAGCAGCTTGAGTCAAACAGGGGGGACTGAAGCTTTCTTT

v_gene: TRBV28
abundance: NA
d_gene: TRBD2
j_gene: TRBJ2-7
CDR3aa: CASSAPGTSGRAGEQYF
CDR3nt: TGTGCCAGCAGTGCCCCTGGGACTAGCGGGAGGGCGGGCGAGCAGTACTTC

v_gene: TRBV19
abundance: NA
d_gene: TRBD2
j_gene: TRBJ2-2
CDR3aa: CASRREVYTGELFF
CDR3nt: TGTGCCAGTAGGCGGGAGGTTTACACCGGGGAGCTGTTTTTT

v_gene: TRBV6-5
abundance: NA
d_gene: TRBD1
j_gene: TRBJ1-4
CDR3aa: CASSYQNQGVNEKLFF
CDR3nt: TGTGCCAGCAGTTACCAGAATCAGGGGGTAAATGAAAAACTGTTTTTT

v_gene: TRBV2
abundance: NA
d_gene: NA
j_gene: TRBJ2-3
CDR3aa: CASSTSSQSRSSTDTQYF
CDR3nt: TGTGCCAGCAGTACTAGCTCTCAATCGCGTTCTAGCACAGATACGCAGTATTTT

v_gene: TRBV11-2
abundance: NA
d_gene: TRBD1
j_gene: TRBJ1-5
CDR3aa: CASSPGTGAYSNQPQHF
CDR3nt: TGTGCCAGCAGCCCGGGGACAGGGGCTTATAGCAATCAGCCCCAGCATTTT

v_gene: TRBV5-1
abundance: NA
d_gene: TRBD1
j_gene: TRBJ2-7
CDR3aa: CASSLRQGGHEQYF
CDR3nt: TGCGCCAGCAGCTTGAGACAGGGCGGTCACGAGCAGTACTTC

v_gene: TRBV18
abundance: NA
d_gene: NA
j_gene: TRBJ2-5
CDR3aa: CASSPMGGESPETQYF
CDR3nt: TGTGCCAGCTCACCAATGGGCGGGGAATCGCCGGAGACCCAGTACTTC

v_gene: TRBV12-5
abundance: NA
d_gene: TRBD1
j_gene: TRBJ1-1
CDR3aa: CASGLVLREDRVTTEAFF
CDR3nt: TGTGCTAGTGGTTTGGTACTTCGTGAGGACAGGGTTACGACTGAAGCTTTCTTT

v_gene: TRBV6-5
abundance: NA
d_gene: TRBD2
j_gene: TRBJ2-3
CDR3aa: CASSYRAGGNTDTQYF
CDR3nt: TGTGCCAGCAGTTACCGAGCGGGAGGGAACACAGATACGCAGTATTTT

v_gene: TRBV7-2
abundance: NA
d_gene: TRBD1
j_gene: TRBJ1-6
CDR3aa: CASRVQGSSYNSPLHF
CDR3nt: TGTGCCAGCAGAGTACAGGGGAGCTCCTATAATTCACCCCTCCACTTT

v_gene: TRBV5-1
abundance: NA
d_gene: TRBD2
j_gene: TRBJ2-7
CDR3aa: CASSMTSGRSDTQYF
CDR3nt: TGCGCCAGCAGCATGACTAGCGGGAGATCTGATACCCAGTACTTC

v_gene: TRBV18
abundance: NA
d_gene: TRBD2
j_gene: TRBJ2-5
CDR3aa: CASSPTSGETQYF
CDR3nt: TGTGCCAGCTCACCGACTAGCGGGGAGACCCAGTACTTC

v_gene: TRBV2
abundance: NA
d_gene: NA
j_gene: TRBJ1-4
CDR3aa: CASSEDRTGSEKLFF
CDR3nt: TGTGCCAGCAGTGAAGACCGGACGGGGTCTGAAAAACTGTTTTTT

v_gene: TRBV15
abundance: NA
d_gene: NA
j_gene: TRBJ2-1
CDR3aa: CATSNLQGNEQFF
CDR3nt: TGTGCCACCAGCAACCTACAGGGCAATGAGCAGTTCTTC

v_gene: TRBV7-9
abundance: NA
d_gene: NA
j_gene: TRBJ2-1
CDR3aa: CASSLAGGIVYNEQFF
CDR3nt: TGTGCCAGCAGCTTAGCGGGCGGGATTGTGTACAATGAGCAGTTCTTC

v_gene: TRBV28
abundance: NA
d_gene: NA
j_gene: TRBJ2-3
CDR3aa: CASSLTNTDTQYF
CDR3nt: TGTGCCAGCAGTTTAACTAACACAGATACGCAGTATTTT

v_gene: TRBV18
abundance: NA
d_gene: TRBD1
j_gene: TRBJ1-2
CDR3aa: CASSPGTGGYGYTF
CDR3nt: TGTGCCAGCTCACCAGGGACAGGGGGGTATGGCTACACCTTC

v_gene: TRBV30
abundance: NA
d_gene: NA
j_gene: TRBJ2-3
CDR3aa: CAWRQDTDTQYF
CDR3nt: TGTGCCTGGAGACAGGACACAGATACGCAGTATTTT

v_gene: TRBV2
abundance: NA
d_gene: TRBD1
j_gene: TRBJ2-2
CDR3aa: CASIGGAKDTGELFF
CDR3nt: TGTGCCAGCATAGGGGGCGCGAAGGACACCGGGGAGCTGTTTTTT

v_gene: TRBV5-1
abundance: NA
d_gene: NA
j_gene: TRBJ2-6
CDR3aa: CASSFGSGANVLTF
CDR3nt: TGCGCCAGCAGCTTCGGGTCCGGGGCCAACGTCCTGACTTTC

v_gene: TRBV5-1
abundance: NA
d_gene: TRBD1
j_gene: TRBJ1-1
CDR3aa: CASSLTGTVNTEAFF
CDR3nt: TGCGCCAGCAGCTTAACCGGGACAGTGAACACTGAAGCTTTCTTT

v_gene: TRBV5-6
abundance: NA
d_gene: NA
j_gene: TRBJ2-3
CDR3aa: CASSLSPSSTDTQYF
CDR3nt: TGTGCCAGCAGCTTGTCGCCTAGTAGCACAGATACGCAGTATTTT

v_gene: TRBV7-9
abundance: NA
d_gene: NA
j_gene: TRBJ1-1
CDR3aa: CASSFLSGASATFF
CDR3nt: TGTGCCAGCAGCTTCCTATCAGGGGCCTCAGCAACTTTCTTT

v_gene: TRBV10-3
abundance: NA
d_gene: TRBD2
j_gene: TRBJ2-7
CDR3aa: CAIAGGPYEQYF
CDR3nt: TGTGCCATCGCGGGAGGCCCGTACGAGCAGTACTTC

v_gene: TRBV2
abundance: medium-sized
d_gene: NA
j_gene: TRBJ1-1
CDR3aa: CASTQSGFEAFF
CDR3nt: TGTGCCAGCACGCAGTCAGGCTTTGAAGCTTTCTTT